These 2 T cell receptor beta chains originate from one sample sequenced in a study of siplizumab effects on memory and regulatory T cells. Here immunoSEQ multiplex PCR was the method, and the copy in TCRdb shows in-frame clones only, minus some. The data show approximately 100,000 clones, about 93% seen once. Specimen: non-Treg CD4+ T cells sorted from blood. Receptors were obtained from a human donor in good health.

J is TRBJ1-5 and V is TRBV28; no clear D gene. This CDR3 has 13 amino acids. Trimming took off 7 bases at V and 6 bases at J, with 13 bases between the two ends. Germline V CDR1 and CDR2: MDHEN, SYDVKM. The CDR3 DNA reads TGTGCCAGCAACCGGAGTGGCGGTCAGCCCCAGCATTTT. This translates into CASNRSGGQPQHF.

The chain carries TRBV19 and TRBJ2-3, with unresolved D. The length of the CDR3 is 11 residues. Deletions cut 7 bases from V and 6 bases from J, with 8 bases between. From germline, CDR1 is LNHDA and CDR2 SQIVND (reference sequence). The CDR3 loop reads CASTQHDTQYF. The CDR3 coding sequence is TGTGCCAGTACCCAACATGATACGCAGTATTTT.